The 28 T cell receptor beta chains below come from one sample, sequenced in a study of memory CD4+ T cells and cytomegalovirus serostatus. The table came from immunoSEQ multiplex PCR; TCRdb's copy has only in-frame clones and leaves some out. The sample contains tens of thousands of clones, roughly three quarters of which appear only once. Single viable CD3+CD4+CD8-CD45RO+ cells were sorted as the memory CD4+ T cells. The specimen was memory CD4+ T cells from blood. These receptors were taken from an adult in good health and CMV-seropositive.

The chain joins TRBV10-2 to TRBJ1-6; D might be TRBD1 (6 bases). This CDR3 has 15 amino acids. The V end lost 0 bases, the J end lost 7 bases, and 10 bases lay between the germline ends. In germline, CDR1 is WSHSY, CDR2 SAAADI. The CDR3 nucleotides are TGCGCCAGCAGTGAGTCGGAGGGGGAGAATTCACCCCTCCACTTT. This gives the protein CASSESEGENSPLHF.

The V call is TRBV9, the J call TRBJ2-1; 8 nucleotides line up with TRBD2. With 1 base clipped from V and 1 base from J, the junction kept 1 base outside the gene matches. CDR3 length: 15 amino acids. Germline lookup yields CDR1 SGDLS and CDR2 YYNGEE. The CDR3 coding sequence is TGTGCCAGCAGCGTATCGGGGGGGTCCTACAATGAGCAGTTCTTC. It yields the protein CASSVSGGSYNEQFF.

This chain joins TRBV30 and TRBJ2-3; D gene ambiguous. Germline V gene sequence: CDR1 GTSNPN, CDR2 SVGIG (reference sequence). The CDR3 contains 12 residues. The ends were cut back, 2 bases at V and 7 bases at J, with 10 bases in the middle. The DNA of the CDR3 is TGTGCCTGGAGTAGGACGACTTATACGCAGTATTTT. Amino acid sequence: CAWSRTTYTQYF. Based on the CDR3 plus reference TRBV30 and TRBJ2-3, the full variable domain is SQTIHQWPATLVQPVGSPLSLECTVEGTSNPNLYWYRQAAGRGLQLLFYSVGIGQISSEVPQNLSASRPQDRQFILSSKKLLLSDSGFYLCAWSRTTYTQYFGPGTRLTVL.

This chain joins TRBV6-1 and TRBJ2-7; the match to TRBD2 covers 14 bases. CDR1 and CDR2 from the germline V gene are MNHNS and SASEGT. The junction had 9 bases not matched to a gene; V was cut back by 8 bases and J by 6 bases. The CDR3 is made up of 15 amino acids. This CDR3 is CASGRRTSGGREQYF. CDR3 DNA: TGTGCCAGCGGTAGAAGGACTAGCGGGGGGCGCGAGCAGTACTTC.

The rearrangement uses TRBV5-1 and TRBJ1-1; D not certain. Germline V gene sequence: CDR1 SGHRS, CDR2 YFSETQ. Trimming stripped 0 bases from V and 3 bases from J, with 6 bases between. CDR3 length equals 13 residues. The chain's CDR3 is CASSLVSDTEAFF. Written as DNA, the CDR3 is TGCGCCAGCAGCTTGGTGTCAGACACTGAAGCTTTCTTT.

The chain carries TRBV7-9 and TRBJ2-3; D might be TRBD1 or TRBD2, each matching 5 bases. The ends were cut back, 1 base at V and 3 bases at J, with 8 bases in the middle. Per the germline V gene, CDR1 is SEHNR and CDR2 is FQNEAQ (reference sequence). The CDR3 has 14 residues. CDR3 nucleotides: TGTGCCAGCAGCTTAGGGGGGTGGACAGATACGCAGTATTTT. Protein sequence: CASSLGGWTDTQYF.

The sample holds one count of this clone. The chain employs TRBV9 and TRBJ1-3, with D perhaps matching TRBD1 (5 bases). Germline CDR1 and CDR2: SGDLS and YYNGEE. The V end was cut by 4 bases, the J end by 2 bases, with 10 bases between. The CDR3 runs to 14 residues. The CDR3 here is CASSLGGTGNTIYF. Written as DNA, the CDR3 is TGTGCCAGCAGCCTTGGGGGAACTGGAAACACCATATATTTT.

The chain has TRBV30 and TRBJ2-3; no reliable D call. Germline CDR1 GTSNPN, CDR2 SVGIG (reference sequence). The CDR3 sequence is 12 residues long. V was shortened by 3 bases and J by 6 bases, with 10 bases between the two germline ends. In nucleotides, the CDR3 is TGTGCCTGGAGCCTACGAGCGGATACGCAGTATTTT. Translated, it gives CAWSLRADTQYF.

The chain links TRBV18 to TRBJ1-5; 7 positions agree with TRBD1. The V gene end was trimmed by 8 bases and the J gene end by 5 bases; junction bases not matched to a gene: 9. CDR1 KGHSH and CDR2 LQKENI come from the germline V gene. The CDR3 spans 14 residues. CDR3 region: CASREQGEHQPQHF. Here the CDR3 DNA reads TGTGCCAGCCGCGAGCAGGGGGAACATCAGCCCCAGCATTTT.

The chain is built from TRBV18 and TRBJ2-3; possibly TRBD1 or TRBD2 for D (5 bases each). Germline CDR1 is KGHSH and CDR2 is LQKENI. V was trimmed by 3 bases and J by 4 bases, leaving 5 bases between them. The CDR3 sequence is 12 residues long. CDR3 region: CASSPGADTQYF. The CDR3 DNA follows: TGTGCCAGCTCACCGGGGGCAGATACGCAGTATTTT.

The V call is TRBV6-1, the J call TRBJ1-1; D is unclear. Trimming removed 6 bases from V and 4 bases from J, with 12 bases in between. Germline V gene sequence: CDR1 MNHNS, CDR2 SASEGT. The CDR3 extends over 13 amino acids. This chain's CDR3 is CASRARDATEAFF. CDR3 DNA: TGTGCCAGCAGGGCAAGGGATGCCACTGAAGCTTTCTTT.

The CDR3 coding sequence is TGTGCCTGGAGTGAATGGGCGGGAAGAGAGACCCAGTACTTC. As protein: CAWSEWAGRETQYF. This rearrangement joins TRBV30 to TRBJ2-5; D possibly corresponds to TRBD2 (6 bases). CDR1 and CDR2 (germline): GTSNPN, SVGIG (reference sequence). V was pared by 1 base and J by 4 bases, with 13 bases between. The CDR3 is made up of 14 amino acids. The full variable domain, completed using reference TRBV30 and TRBJ2-5, is SQTIHQWPATLVQPVGSPLSLECTVEGTSNPNLYWYRQAAGRGLQLLFYSVGIGQISSEVPQNLSASRPQDRQFILSSKKLLLSDSGFYLCAWSEWAGRETQYFGPGTRLLVL.

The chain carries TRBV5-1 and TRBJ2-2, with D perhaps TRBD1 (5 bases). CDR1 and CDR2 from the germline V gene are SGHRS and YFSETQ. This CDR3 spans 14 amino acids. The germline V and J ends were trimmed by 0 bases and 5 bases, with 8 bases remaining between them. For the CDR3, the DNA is TGCGCCAGCAGCTTGGGACAGCTGACCGGGGAGCTGTTTTTT. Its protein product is CASSLGQLTGELFF.

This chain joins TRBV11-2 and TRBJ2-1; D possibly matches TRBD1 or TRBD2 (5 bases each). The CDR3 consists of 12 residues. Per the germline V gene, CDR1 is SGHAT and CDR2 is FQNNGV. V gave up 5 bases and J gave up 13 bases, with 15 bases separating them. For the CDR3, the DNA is TGTGCCAGCAGCATCCCCGAGGGGCGACAGTTCTTC. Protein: CASSIPEGRQFF.

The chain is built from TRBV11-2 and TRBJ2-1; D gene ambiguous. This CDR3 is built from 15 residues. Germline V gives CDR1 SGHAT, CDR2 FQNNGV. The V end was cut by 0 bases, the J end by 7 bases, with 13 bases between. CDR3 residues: CASSLDDGLLNEQFF. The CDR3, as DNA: TGTGCCAGCAGCTTAGACGATGGGCTACTTAATGAGCAGTTCTTC.

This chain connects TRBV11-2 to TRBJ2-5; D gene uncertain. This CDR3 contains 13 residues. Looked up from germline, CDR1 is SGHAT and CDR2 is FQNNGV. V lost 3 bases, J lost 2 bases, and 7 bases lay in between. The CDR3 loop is CASSLTSQETQYF. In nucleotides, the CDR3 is TGTGCCAGCAGCTTGACCTCTCAAGAGACCCAGTACTTC.

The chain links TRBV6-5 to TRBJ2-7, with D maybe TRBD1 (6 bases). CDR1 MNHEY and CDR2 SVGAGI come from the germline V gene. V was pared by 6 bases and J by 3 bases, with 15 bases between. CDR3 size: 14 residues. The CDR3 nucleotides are TGTGCCAGCAGACCCAGACAGGTCAGCTACGAGCAGTACTTC. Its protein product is CASRPRQVSYEQYF.

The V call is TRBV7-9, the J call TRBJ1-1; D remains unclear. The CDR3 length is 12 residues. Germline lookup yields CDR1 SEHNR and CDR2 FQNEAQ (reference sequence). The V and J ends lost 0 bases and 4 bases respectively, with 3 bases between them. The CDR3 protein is CASSLAGTEAFF. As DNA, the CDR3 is TGTGCCAGCAGCTTAGCGGGCACTGAAGCTTTCTTT.

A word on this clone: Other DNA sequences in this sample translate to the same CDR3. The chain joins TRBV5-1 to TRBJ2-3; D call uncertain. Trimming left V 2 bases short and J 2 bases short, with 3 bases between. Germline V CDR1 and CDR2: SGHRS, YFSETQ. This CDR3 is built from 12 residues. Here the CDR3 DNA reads TGCGCCAGCAGCTTAAACACAGATACGCAGTATTTT. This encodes CASSLNTDTQYF.

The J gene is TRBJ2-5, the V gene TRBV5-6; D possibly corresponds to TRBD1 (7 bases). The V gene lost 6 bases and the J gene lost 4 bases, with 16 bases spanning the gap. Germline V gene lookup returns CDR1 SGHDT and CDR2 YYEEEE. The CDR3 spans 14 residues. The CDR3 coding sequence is TGTGCCAGCACCTCGACCAGGGGGGCAGAGACCCAGTACTTC. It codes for CASTSTRGAETQYF.

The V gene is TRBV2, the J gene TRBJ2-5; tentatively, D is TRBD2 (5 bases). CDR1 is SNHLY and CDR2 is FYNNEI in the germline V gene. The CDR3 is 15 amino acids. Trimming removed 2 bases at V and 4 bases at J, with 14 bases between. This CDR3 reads CASSERGSPGETQYF. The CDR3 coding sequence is TGTGCCAGCAGTGAACGTGGGAGTCCTGGAGAGACCCAGTACTTC.

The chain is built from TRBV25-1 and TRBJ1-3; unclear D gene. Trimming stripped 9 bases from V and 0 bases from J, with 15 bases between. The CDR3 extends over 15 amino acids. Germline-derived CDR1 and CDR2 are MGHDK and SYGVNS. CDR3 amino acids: CASTAPGGSGNTIYF. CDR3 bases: TGTGCCAGTACTGCCCCAGGTGGCTCTGGAAACACCATATATTTT.

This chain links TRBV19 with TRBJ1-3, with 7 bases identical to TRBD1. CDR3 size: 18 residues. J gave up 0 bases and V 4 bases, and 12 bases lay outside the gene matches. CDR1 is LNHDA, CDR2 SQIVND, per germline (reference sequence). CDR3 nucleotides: TGTGCCAGTAGTACCGCCCCGGGACAGTACAGCTCTGGAAACACCATATATTTT. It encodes CASSTAPGQYSSGNTIYF.

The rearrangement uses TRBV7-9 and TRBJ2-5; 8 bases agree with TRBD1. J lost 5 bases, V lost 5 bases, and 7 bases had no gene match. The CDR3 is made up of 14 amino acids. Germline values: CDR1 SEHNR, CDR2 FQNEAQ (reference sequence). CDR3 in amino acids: CASSEAGGVETQYF. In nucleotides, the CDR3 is TGTGCCAGCAGCGAAGCAGGGGGCGTTGAGACCCAGTACTTC.

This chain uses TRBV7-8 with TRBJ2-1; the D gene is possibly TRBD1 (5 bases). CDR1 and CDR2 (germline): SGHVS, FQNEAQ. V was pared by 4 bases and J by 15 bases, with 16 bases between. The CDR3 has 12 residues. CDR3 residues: CASSSPGLRRFF. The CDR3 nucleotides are TGTGCCAGCAGCTCCCCAGGGTTACGTCGGTTCTTC.

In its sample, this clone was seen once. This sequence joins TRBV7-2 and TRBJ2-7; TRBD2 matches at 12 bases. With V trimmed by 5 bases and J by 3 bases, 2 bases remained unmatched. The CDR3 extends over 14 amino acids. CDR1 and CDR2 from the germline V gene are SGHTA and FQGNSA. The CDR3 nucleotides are TGTGCCAGCAGCCCGACTAGCGGGAGCTACGAGCAGTACTTC. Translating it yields CASSPTSGSYEQYF.

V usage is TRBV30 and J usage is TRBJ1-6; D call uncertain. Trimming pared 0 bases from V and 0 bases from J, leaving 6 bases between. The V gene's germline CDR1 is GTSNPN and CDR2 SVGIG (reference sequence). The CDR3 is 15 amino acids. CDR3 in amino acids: CAWSVQRSYNSPLHF. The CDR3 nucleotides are TGTGCCTGGAGTGTACAACGCTCCTATAATTCACCCCTCCACTTT.

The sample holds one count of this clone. The DNA of the CDR3 is TGTGCCAGCAGCGGGACTATCCCCCCCGCGAACACCGGGGAGCTGTTTTTT. It encodes CASSGTIPPANTGELFF. The rearrangement links TRBV2 to TRBJ2-2; 7 bases agree with TRBD2. The CDR3 spans 17 residues. The germline gives CDR1 SNHLY, CDR2 FYNNEI. V lost 6 bases to trimming and J lost 0 bases; unmatched junction nucleotides: 10.